The rows below give T cell receptor beta chains drawn from one sample of a study of blood T cell repertoires in COVID-19. Measured with immunoSEQ multiplex PCR; TCRdb has only the in-frame clones, and not every one. The table lists 90,000 to 130,000 clones, approximately 79% of them singletons. The specimen sequenced was peripheral blood. These receptors were taken from a woman over 75 with active or convalescent COVID-19. Both conserved end residues are part of each CDR3.

>TRBJ1-1|16|TRBV7-9
CASSLRQGARITEAFF
>TRBJ2-3|15|TRBV29-1
CSVDLFLAGTDTQYF
>TRBJ2-1|15|TRBV18
CASSPGLATYNEQFF
>TRBJ1-2|18|TRBV19
CASSHAGRGAFISYGYTF
>TRBJ2-1|16|TRBV7-6
CASSLALAVEDNEQFF
>TRBJ1-1|13|TRBV18
CASSRDKNTEAFF
>TRBJ2-1|14|TRBV12-5
CASGLSRSGNEQFF
>TRBJ1-2|12|TRBV25-1
CASSNLNYGYTF
>TRBJ1-2|14|TRBV2
CASVLETGWNGYTF
>TRBJ2-7|14|TRBV4-2
CASSQAPGDYEQYF
>TRBJ1-1|15|TRBV5-1
CASHSKGQRNTEAFF
>TRBJ2-7|14|TRBV18
CASSSDRNSYEQYF
>TRBJ2-1|15|TRBV5-1
CASSEREWRYNEQFF
>TRBJ2-1|13|TRBV9
CASSRDTYNEQFF
>TRBJ1-1|16|TRBV24-1
CATSDFRANMNTEAFF
>TRBJ2-7|16|TRBV28
CASNPPPGQGSYEQYF
>TRBJ2-7|17|TRBV4-3
CASSQDLTSGRHYEQYF
>TRBJ1-5|16|TRBV19
CASTDQHRQGNQPQHF
>TRBJ1-4|14|TRBV10-3
CAIRRTNGDEKLFF
>TRBJ1-6|14|TRBV5-1
CASSLGAGDSPLHF
>TRBJ1-3|14|TRBV5-1
CASSPGQGVNTIYF
>TRBJ2-1|15|TRBV2
CASSERLAGGGEQFF
>TRBJ1-4|15|TRBV6-5
CASSPPQETNEKLFF
>TRBJ2-3|13|TRBV15
CATSRAPGDTQYF
>TRBJ2-2|18|TRBV6-4
CASSEASGILVDTGELFF
>TRBJ1-5|13|TRBV27
CASSLLGDQPQHF
>TRBJ1-1|14|TRBV19
CASSLGTVNTEAFF
>TRBJ1-1|15|TRBV6-1
CASSVAGTGVSEAFF
>TRBJ2-1|14|TRBV5-4
CASSLRHSGNEQFF
>TRBJ1-2|13|TRBV7-9
CASSYSGVGGYTF
>TRBJ2-1|14|TRBV30
CAWSPGRGGDEQFF
>TRBJ2-1|14|TRBV7-9
CASSLPDRHNEQFF
>TRBJ2-7|12|TRBV28
CASSSQGFQQYF
>TRBJ2-1|15|TRBV5-6
CASSAGLATNNEQFF
>TRBJ2-3|16|TRBV28
CASSPIGDRDSDTQYF
>TRBJ1-1|14|TRBV5-1
CASSAGQSQTEAFF
>TRBJ1-5|13|TRBV7-2
CASQRGSNQPQHF
>TRBJ2-2|21|TRBV4-1
CASSQDRRGLAGVGNTGELFF
>TRBJ1-6|16|TRBV28
CASSSGTGFYNSPLHF
>TRBJ2-1|15|TRBV5-4
CASSPGTGGVNEQFF
>TRBJ1-2|12|TRBV10-3
CAIRQGDYGYTF
>TRBJ2-3|16|TRBV25-1
CASSTGASGSSDTQYF